Following are 19 T cell receptor beta chains from one sample sequenced in a study of post-analysis software for immune sequencing data. General study points: Compared with controls, patients had more of five TRBV segments, including TRBV5-6, TRBV5-1 and TRBV20-1.

The TCR beta cDNA libraries contained unique molecular identifiers. TCRdb used MiXCR to reprocess the PCR reads, holding one entry per CDR3 protein. In the table there are about 500,000 distinct CDR3 sequences, less than 45% of which are singletons. For these receptors, no antigen is known. The sequencing input was blood. The receptors shown here come from a girl under 18 with multiple sclerosis.

The chain recombines TRBV7-9 with TRBJ2-7; TRBD2 agrees at 9 bases. Germline values: CDR1 SEHNR, CDR2 FQNEAQ (reference sequence). The CDR3 runs to 14 residues. After removal of 3 bases from V and 5 bases from J, the junction contained 5 bases not matched to a gene. DNA of the CDR3: TGTGCCAGCAGCTTTGCGGGAGGGCCGAACGAGCAGTACTTC. It yields the protein CASSFAGGPNEQYF.

The rearrangement uses TRBV6-5 and TRBJ2-4; TRBD2 matches 12 bases. This CDR3 region has 16 residues. The V segment lost 6 bases and the J segment 0 bases; nucleotides outside the gene matches: 3. In germline, CDR1 is MNHEY, CDR2 SVGAGI. In DNA, the CDR3 is TGTGCCAGCAGCCCGGGACTAGCGGGAGCCAAAAACATTCAGTACTTC. Translated, it gives CASSPGLAGAKNIQYF.

This clonotype was recorded a few times. The chain uses TRBV6-6 and TRBJ1-5; no definite D call. The CDR3 contains 13 residues. V gave up 2 bases and J gave up 7 bases, with 9 bases separating them. Germline assignment: CDR1 MNHNY and CDR2 SVGAGI (reference sequence). CDR3 sequence reads: CASSYQSVQPQHF. The CDR3 DNA reads TGTGCCAGCAGTTACCAAAGCGTACAGCCCCAGCATTTT.

The chain carries TRBV2 and TRBJ2-1; TRBD2 aligns across 10 bases. The CDR3 is made up of 15 amino acids. Germline lookup yields CDR1 SNHLY and CDR2 FYNNEI. J lost 9 bases, V lost 2 bases, and 7 bases had no gene match. CDR3 nucleotide sequence: TGTGCCAGCAGTGAATGGCTAGCGGGGGACGGTGAGCAGTTCTTC. Protein: CASSEWLAGDGEQFF.

This clonotype was recorded once. V is TRBV4-1 and J is TRBJ2-7; TRBD2 aligns across 7 bases. Germline values: CDR1 MGHRA, CDR2 YSYEKL. This CDR3 is 15 amino acids long. V gave up 0 bases and J gave up 0 bases; unmatched junction bases: 2. The CDR3 region is CASSQDRTSSYEQYF. DNA of the CDR3: TGCGCCAGCAGCCAAGATAGGACTAGCTCCTACGAGCAGTACTTC.

The J gene is TRBJ2-1, the V gene TRBV29-1; 11 bases are a match to TRBD2. The CDR3 is 14 amino acids. V was clipped by 7 bases and J by 6 bases; unmatched bases: 8. Germline-derived CDR1 and CDR2 are SQVTM and ANQGSEA. The DNA for the CDR3 is TGCAGCGCTACGGGACTAGCGGAATTCAATGAGCAGTTCTTC. Translated, it gives CSATGLAEFNEQFF.

The genes are TRBV20-1 and TRBJ2-7, with D maybe TRBD1 (5 bases). The CDR3 totals 15 residues. With 0 bases removed from V and 0 bases from J, the gap between germline ends came to 12 bases. Germline V gene sequence: CDR1 DFQATT, CDR2 SNEGSKA (reference sequence). The CDR3 sequence is CSARDKGSLSYEQYF. In nucleotides, the CDR3 is TGCAGTGCTAGAGATAAGGGGTCTCTCTCCTACGAGCAGTACTTC.

The chain links TRBV20-1 to TRBJ2-7; TRBD1 or TRBD2 may be the D gene (5 bases each). Germline CDR1 is DFQATT and CDR2 is SNEGSKA (reference sequence). This CDR3 contains 16 residues. The V and J ends lost 5 bases and 0 bases respectively, with 20 bases between them. DNA of the CDR3: TGCAGTGCTGTCGGGACCCCAAAGGGTTCCTCCTACGAGCAGTACTTC. Translating gives CSAVGTPKGSSYEQYF.

A single count supports this clonotype. This chain joins TRBV20-1 and TRBJ2-6; 8 nucleotides align to TRBD1. V gave up 5 bases and J gave up 4 bases; unmatched junction bases: 4. The CDR3 has 14 residues. The germline gives CDR1 DFQATT, CDR2 SNEGSKA (reference sequence). The CDR3 DNA reads as TGCAGTGCTCCGGACAGGGCGGGGGCCAACGTCCTGACTTTC. Translation: CSAPDRAGANVLTF.

This clonotype was detected a few times. The rearrangement links TRBV28 to TRBJ2-1; 10 bases are shared with TRBD2. This CDR3 is built from 18 residues. V lost 3 bases to trimming and J lost 7 bases; unmatched junction nucleotides: 15. CDR1 and CDR2 from the germline V gene are MDHEN and SYDVKM. The DNA for the CDR3 is TGTGCCAGCAGTTTTGTTTTTCCCCGAAGCGGGAGGGTAAATGAGCAGTTCTTC. Amino acid sequence: CASSFVFPRSGRVNEQFF.

This rearrangement joins TRBV4-2 to TRBJ2-5; D is ambiguous. Germline CDR1 and CDR2: LGHNA and YNFKEQ. The CDR3 totals 16 residues. V gave up 0 bases and J gave up 0 bases, with 11 bases separating them. This CDR3 reads CASSQDPGPYQETQYF. The CDR3 region has the DNA TGTGCCAGCAGCCAAGATCCGGGCCCGTACCAAGAGACCCAGTACTTC.

The V and J genes are TRBV3-1 and TRBJ1-1; tentative D call: TRBD1 (5 bases). Trimming removed 4 bases from V and 5 bases from J, with 20 bases in between. Germline CDR1 and CDR2: LGHDT and YNNKEL (reference sequence). The CDR3 has 16 amino acids. This CDR3 reads CASSPDSFFRGTEAFF. The CDR3 region has the DNA TGTGCCAGCAGCCCTGACAGCTTCTTTAGGGGAACTGAAGCTTTCTTT.

The rearrangement links TRBV5-1 to TRBJ2-7; 8 bases match TRBD1. Per the germline V gene, CDR1 is SGHRS and CDR2 is YFSETQ. Trimming removed 3 bases from V and 2 bases from J; junction bases left unmatched: 7. The CDR3 has 15 amino acids. The CDR3, as DNA: TGCGCCAGCAGCTCGCCGGGACAGGTGACCTACGAGCAGTACTTC. Translated: CASSSPGQVTYEQYF. Variable domain in full (rest from reference TRBV5-1 and TRBJ2-7): KAGVTQTPRYLIKTRGQQVTLSCSPISGHRSVSWYQQTPGQGLQFLFEYFSETQRNKGNFPGRFSGRQFSNSRSEMNVSTLELGDSALYLCASSSPGQVTYEQYFGPGTRLTVT.

The chain is built from TRBV9 and TRBJ2-1; 10 bases are a match to TRBD2. CDR1 SGDLS and CDR2 YYNGEE come from the germline V gene. With 2 bases clipped from V and 8 bases from J, the junction kept 4 bases outside the gene matches. This CDR3 spans 14 amino acids. The CDR3 reads CASSVRLAGDEQFF. Here the CDR3 DNA reads TGTGCCAGCAGCGTGAGGCTAGCGGGAGATGAGCAGTTCTTC.

The chain links TRBV7-3 to TRBJ1-2, with TRBD1 as a possible D gene (5 bases). The V gene lost 1 base and the J gene lost 6 bases, with 9 bases spanning the gap. The CDR3 runs 13 residues. CDR1 and CDR2 (germline): SGHTA, FQGTGA. The CDR3 reads CASSLNGANGYTF. The CDR3, as DNA: TGTGCCAGCAGCTTAAATGGGGCGAATGGCTACACCTTC.

This clonotype was seen only a few times. V gene TRBV7-3 combines with J gene TRBJ2-2; TRBD1 might be the D (6 bases). CDR1 is SGHTA and CDR2 is FQGTGA in the germline V gene. This CDR3 comprises 16 residues. The V end was cut by 5 bases, the J end by 7 bases, with 20 bases between. Here the CDR3 reads CASSPRPLGASGELFF. CDR3 sequence (DNA): TGTGCCAGCAGCCCACGGCCCTTGGGGGCAAGCGGGGAGCTGTTTTTT.

The chain is built from TRBV9 and TRBJ2-5; 9 positions match TRBD1. Germline assignment: CDR1 SGDLS and CDR2 YYNGEE. The trim removed 4 bases at V and 4 bases at J, leaving 8 bases unmatched. The CDR3 runs to 15 residues. As DNA, the CDR3 is TGTGCCAGCAGCCCCGGGACAGGGCGGGTAGAGACCCAGTACTTC. Translated: CASSPGTGRVETQYF.

The CDR3 bases are TGCGCCAGCAGCTCTAGCGGGGGACTCTACAATGAGCAGTTCTTC. Its protein product is CASSSSGGLYNEQFF. The chain carries TRBV5-1 and TRBJ2-1; 10 positions match TRBD2. With V trimmed by 3 bases and J by 3 bases, 3 bases remained unmatched. Germline values: CDR1 SGHRS, CDR2 YFSETQ. The CDR3 covers 15 residues.

In the case of this clonotype: The junction differs from germline at one of its ends, possibly a read error. This chain links TRBV4-3 with TRBJ2-7, with 7 bases matching TRBD2. The germline V gene encodes CDR1 LGHNA and CDR2 YSLEER. This CDR3 spans 16 amino acids. The DNA for the CDR3 is TGCGCCAGCAGACAAGGGGAGGCGGGGGTCCCCTACGAGCAGTACTTC. It translates to CASRQGEAGVPYEQYF.